The sequence of this T cell receptor (beta chain) was determined in a study of Siglec-9 on CD8 T cells in melanoma (dated by TCRdb to the late 2010s). Broadly, across the study: The study examined the expression of Siglec-9 on CD8+ T cells and how Siglec-9 regulates T cells within the melanoma tumor microenvironment. Study-wide conclusions, independent of this receptor: Siglec-9 was reported to mark and regulate an effector memory CD8+ T-cell subset that appeared to accumulate within melanoma tumors.

Via the germline V gene, CDR1 is SGHTS and CDR2 YDEGEE. V loses 4 bases, J loses 5 bases, and the germline ends lie 15 bases apart. The CDR3 starts with the cysteine, ends with the phenylalanine, and has 14 residues. Just CDR3 DNA is preserved here, 42 bases in frame from base 1. The library was built by means of the immunoSEQ multiplex PCR assay. TCRdb provides this immuneACCESS table in a form limited to in-frame rearrangements. Some clones are lacking; in checked studies, under half of them reflect an unresolved V gene, and why the rest are absent is not known. Recorded for this sample are 30,000 to 45,000 clones; roughly four fifths of them occurred a single time. The ten largest clones add up to about 1.8% of the sample. In regard to this clone: Its cognate antigen has yet to be identified. Per-base quality was not reported, and no clone a single base away is much larger than it.

The source is a human donor in good health. The V gene is TRBV5-8 and the J gene is TRBJ2-5; no confident D gene assignment can be made. The sample taken for sequencing was Siglec-9- CD8+ T cells sorted from blood. The meaning of the sample's cell subset or site label: CD8 T cells lacking Siglec-9. The bases read TGTGCCAGCAGCCCAATCGACTCCGCGGAGACCCAGTACTTC. Its protein is CASSPIDSAETQYF.